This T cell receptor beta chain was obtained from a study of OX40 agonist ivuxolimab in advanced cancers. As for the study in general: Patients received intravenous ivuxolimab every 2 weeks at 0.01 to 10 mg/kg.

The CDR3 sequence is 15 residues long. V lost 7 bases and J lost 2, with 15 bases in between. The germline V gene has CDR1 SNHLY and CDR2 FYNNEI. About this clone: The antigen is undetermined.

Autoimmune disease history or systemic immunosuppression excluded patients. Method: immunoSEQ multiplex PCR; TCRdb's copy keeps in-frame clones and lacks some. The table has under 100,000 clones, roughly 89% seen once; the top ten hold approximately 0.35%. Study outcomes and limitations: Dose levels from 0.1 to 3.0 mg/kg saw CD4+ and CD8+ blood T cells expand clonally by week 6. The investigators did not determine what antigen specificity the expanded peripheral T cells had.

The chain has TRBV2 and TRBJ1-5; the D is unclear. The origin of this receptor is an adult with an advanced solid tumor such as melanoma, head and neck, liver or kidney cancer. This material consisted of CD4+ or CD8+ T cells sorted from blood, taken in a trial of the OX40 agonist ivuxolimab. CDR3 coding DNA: TGTGCCAGCAAGGTAGGGAGTGCCGGCAATCAGCCCCAGCATTTT. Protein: CASKVGSAGNQPQHF.